The 15 T cell receptor beta chains below were found in one sample sequenced in a study of human T cells and chemical hapten exposure. MiXCR, applied by TCRdb to the RACE reads, yields one record per CDR3 protein. The data show approximately 81,000 distinct CDR3 sequences, with over 8.5% seen just once and about 1.4% held by the top ten. Time point meaning: healthy volunteer bleed at 6 weeks. The study extracted total RNA from unfractionated whole blood. The specimen was whole blood. Receptor source: a male donor in good health. Some clones in this sample may be carry-over from other donors' samples.

The chain couples TRBV2 to TRBJ2-3, with TRBD2 as a possible D gene (5 bases). The CDR3 spans 15 residues. Germline lookup yields CDR1 SNHLY and CDR2 FYNNEI. V lost 3 bases, J lost 4 bases, and 14 bases lay in between. CDR3 sequence: CASSDASRRSDTQYF. The CDR3 DNA follows: TGTGCCAGCAGTGATGCTAGCAGGAGGTCAGATACGCAGTATTTT.

This chain uses TRBV29-1 with TRBJ2-3; no reliable D call. Trimming left V 4 bases short and J 0 bases short, with 11 bases between. This CDR3 contains 14 residues. CDR1 SQVTM and CDR2 ANQGSEA come from the germline V gene. The CDR3 loop reads CSVVRSESTDTQYF. In DNA form, the CDR3 reads TGCAGCGTTGTACGGTCTGAGAGCACAGATACGCAGTATTTT.

In this sample, this clonotype turned up a few times. The chain couples TRBV29-1 to TRBJ2-4; D is perhaps TRBD1 (6 bases). The ends were cut back, 1 base at V and 0 bases at J, with 10 bases in the middle. This CDR3 comprises 15 residues. Germline-derived CDR1 and CDR2 are SQVTM and ANQGSEA. The CDR3: CSVEVQGLAKNIQYF. The CDR3 DNA reads TGCAGCGTTGAAGTACAGGGCCTAGCCAAAAACATTCAGTACTTC.

The genes are TRBV29-1 and TRBJ2-3; 7 positions match TRBD2. CDR3 length equals 12 residues. The germline V gene has CDR1 SQVTM and CDR2 ANQGSEA. Trimming took 8 bases from V and 5 from J; bases not matched to a gene: 7. In nucleotides, the CDR3 is TGCAGCCAGACTAGCCCGGGAGATACGCAGTATTTT. Translating gives CSQTSPGDTQYF.

This clonotype appeared a few times. CDR3 in DNA: TGCGCCAGCAGCTTGAGACAGTTAGCTGTAACGGAGACCCAGTACTTC. Translating gives CASSLRQLAVTETQYF. The chain carries TRBV5-1 and TRBJ2-5, with a possible D match to TRBD1 (5 bases). The CDR3 contains 16 residues. Germline V lookup: CDR1 SGHRS, CDR2 YFSETQ. Trimming stripped 1 base from V and 5 bases from J, with 18 bases between.

This chain links TRBV2 with TRBJ1-2; D is undetermined. CDR3 length: 13 residues. Deletions cut 6 bases from V and 2 bases from J, with 10 bases between. From germline, CDR1 is SNHLY and CDR2 FYNNEI. CDR3 DNA sequence: TGTGCCAGCAGCCCCCCGACAAACTATGGCTACACCTTC. Translating gives CASSPPTNYGYTF. The variable domain in full, with the rest retrieved from reference TRBV2 and TRBJ1-2, is EPEVTQTPSHQVTQMGQEVILRCVPISNHLYFYWYRQILGQKVEFLVSFYNNEISEKSEIFDDQFSVERPDGSNFTLKIRSTKLEDSAMYFCASSPPTNYGYTFGSGTRLTVV.

In this sample, this clonotype turned up many times. The gene calls are TRBV10-3 and TRBJ2-7, with unresolved D. Trimming stripped 6 bases from V and 3 bases from J, with 15 bases between. Germline CDR1 is ENHRY and CDR2 is SYGVKD. The CDR3 extends over 14 amino acids. The CDR3 coding sequence is TGTGCCATCAGCCCCGAAGGACGGCACTACGAGCAGTACTTC. Amino acid sequence: CAISPEGRHYEQYF.

Ten or more counts support this clonotype. The gene calls are TRBV20-1 and TRBJ1-1, with a weak D call TRBD1 (5 bases). The CDR3 is 12 amino acids. Trimming left V 0 bases short and J 5 bases short, with 7 bases between. Germline V CDR1 and CDR2: DFQATT, SNEGSKA (reference sequence). Here the CDR3 DNA reads TGCAGTGCTAGAGACAGGGAGACTGAAGCTTTCTTT. This sequence encodes CSARDRETEAFF.

This clonotype occurred a few times. V and J are TRBV12-3 or TRBV12-4 and TRBJ1-1; D gene ambiguous. Trimming cost V 5 bases and J 0 bases, with 10 bases left between them. There are 14 residues in the CDR3. The CDR3, as DNA: TGTGCCAGCAGTCATACACAGATGAACACTGAAGCTTTCTTT. Its protein product is CASSHTQMNTEAFF.

V and J are TRBV11-2 and TRBJ1-1; D is unresolved. V was pared by 3 bases and J by 5 bases, with 7 bases between. Per the germline V gene, CDR1 is SGHAT and CDR2 is FQNNGV. The length of the CDR3 is 12 residues. CDR3 residues: CASSFPETEAFF. CDR3 DNA: TGTGCCAGCAGCTTCCCGGAGACTGAAGCTTTCTTT.

The chain carries TRBV5-1 and TRBJ2-5; no clear D gene. The germline V and J ends were trimmed by 0 bases and 1 base, with 13 bases remaining between them. Germline CDR1 and CDR2: SGHRS and YFSETQ. CDR3 length equals 16 residues. The CDR3 nucleotides read TGCGCCAGCAGCTTGGTCCCACCGGGCACCCAAGAGACCCAGTACTTC. This gives the protein CASSLVPPGTQETQYF.

This clonotype was seen many times. The genes are TRBV10-3 and TRBJ2-4, with 11 bases that match TRBD2. Germline CDR1 is ENHRY and CDR2 is SYGVKD. Germline trimming cut 3 bases from V and 0 bases from J; bases unmatched to any gene: 4. The CDR3 is 17 amino acids. The CDR3 nucleotides are TGTGCCATCAGTGACCCTAGCGGGAGGATAGCCAAAAACATTCAGTACTTC. Protein product: CAISDPSGRIAKNIQYF.

The chain combines TRBV5-1 with TRBJ1-1; D ambiguous. This CDR3 has 13 residues. V shed 4 bases and J shed 1 base, with 8 bases lying between them. Germline V gives CDR1 SGHRS, CDR2 YFSETQ. Written as DNA, the CDR3 is TGCGCCAGCAGCATGGTCCAGAACACTGAAGCTTTCTTT. Translation: CASSMVQNTEAFF.

The V gene is TRBV11-3, the J gene TRBJ2-2, with TRBD1 matching over 8 bases. The CDR3 sequence is 16 residues long. CDR1 is SGHNT and CDR2 is YENEEA in the germline V gene. Losses at the gene ends were 1 base for V and 6 bases for J; bases not matched to a gene: 7. CDR3 region: CASSLGFDRGSGELFF. The CDR3 bases are TGTGCCAGCAGCTTAGGGTTCGACAGGGGATCCGGGGAGCTGTTTTTT.

The sample holds many counts of this clonotype. This chain joins TRBV2 and TRBJ2-6; D unresolved. V was cut by 6 bases and J by 0 bases, with 9 bases left in between. Germline values: CDR1 SNHLY, CDR2 FYNNEI. CDR3 length equals 15 residues. CDR3 DNA: TGTGCCAGCAGCCAAGAGAGCTCTGGGGCCAACGTCCTGACTTTC. Its protein is CASSQESSGANVLTF.